The present entry profiles one T cell receptor (beta chain) with its context. The specificity of this receptor is unknown. No qualities accompany the bases; no much larger clone lies one base away. The germline V gene encodes CDR1 SGHTS and CDR2 YDEGEE. Cut back by 4 bases and 1 base, the V and J ends lie 12 bases apart. Its CDR3 holds 15 amino acids, cysteine through phenylalanine. CDR3 DNA only is kept here, 45 bases in frame from base 1. The sample comes from a study of OX40 agonist ivuxolimab in advanced cancers. Context from the whole study: Ivuxolimab, which targeted the costimulatory receptor OX40 (CD134), was an agonistic, fully human IgG2 monoclonal antibody. Peripheral TCRbeta sequencing was intended to test whether TCR sequence diversity was altered and clonal T-cell expansion was caused by ivuxolimab. Prior anti-PD-1, anti-PD-L1 or anti-CTLA-4 therapy was permitted, and checkpoint inhibitors had been received by roughly two fifths of dose-escalation patients. A male proportion of around 80% and a mean age of roughly 55 years, ranging from about 20 to 80, were recorded for the dose-escalation cohort. Among the roughly 54 dose-escalation patients, some 20 had hepatocellular carcinoma, roughly 15 melanoma, 9 renal cell carcinoma and 9 head and neck cancer. Partial responses occurred in three dose-escalation patients: two with cutaneous melanoma and one with hepatocellular carcinoma. The paper reports the monotherapy dose-escalation portion (N = 52 patients) of the phase I ivuxolimab trial. Intravenous ivuxolimab was administered to patients every 2 weeks at six dose levels: 0.01, 0.1, 0.3, 1.5, 3 and 10 mg/kg.

Genomic DNA was extracted from sorted cells for sequencing of the TCRbeta CDR3 region. The immunoSEQ Assay was used for sequencing of TCRbeta CDR3 regions. TCRdb carries this immuneACCESS record with in-frame sequences only. Its versions omit some clonotypes, under half of them owing to an unresolved V gene in the studies checked, with the rest unexplained. The table for this sample lists 94,000 or so clones; approximately 81% of them were counted only once. 1.1% of the sample rests with the top ten. The trial excluded patients who had a history of autoimmune disease or were on systemic immunosuppression. Peripheral blood for TCR sequencing was collected from all dose cohorts at baseline, on cycle 4 day 1, and on cycle 7 day 1. The samples were taken from a phase I, first-in-human, multicenter, open-label dose-escalation trial of ivuxolimab. Adults with locally advanced or metastatic melanoma, renal cell carcinoma, hepatocellular carcinoma or head and neck squamous cell carcinoma were enrolled in the trial. Before TCR sequencing, CD4+ T cells and CD8+ T cells were sorted from peripheral blood as separate populations.

What the study reported, not specific to this receptor: At doses of 0.1 to 3.0 mg/kg, clonal expansion of both CD4+ and CD8+ blood T cells was observed from baseline to week 6. Low levels of normalized T-cell clonal expansion were also seen in some patients who did not respond. In the 0.1-3.0 mg/kg groups, partial responders were among the patients with the lowest normalized peripheral clonal expansion, particularly in CD8+ T cells. The antigen specificity of the peripheral T cells that underwent clonal expansion was not determined. After ivuxolimab, expanded clones were on average more numerous among CD8+ T cells than among CD4+ T cells.

The sequence is built from TRBV5-8 and TRBJ2-4; the D call could be TRBD1 or TRBD2, with each sharing 6 bases. The clonotype comes from an adult with an advanced solid tumor such as melanoma, head and neck, liver or kidney cancer. Sequences were derived from CD4+ or CD8+ T cells sorted from blood, sampled in a trial of the OX40 agonist ivuxolimab. The CDR3 region has the sequence CASSPRGEAKNIQYF. Here is the DNA: TGTGCCAGCAGCCCAAGGGGGGAGGCCAAAAACATTCAGTACTTC.